The T cell receptor beta chain under discussion was sequenced for a study of cytomegalovirus exposure and HLA in healthy donors. As for the study in general: Earlier results showed approximately 110 million unique TCR beta sequences derived from approximately 180 million T cells. Findings and caveats of the study: Association of a missense DCLRE1C variant with TCR beta V- and J-gene trimming was reported in a later analysis.

The CDR3 length is 14 residues. Germline CDR1 and CDR2: LNHDA and SQIVND (reference sequence). V was clipped by 5 bases and J by 5 bases; unmatched bases: 7. The PCR was carried out with 60 Vbeta primers and 13 Jbeta primers. Only in-frame clones appear in the TCRdb table, and some are missing; sequencing was by immunoSEQ multiplex PCR. This sample has a few hundred thousand clones, with more than 60% found just once. Points on this clone: Its cognate antigen is unknown.

V is TRBV19 and J is TRBJ1-1; 8 bases are shared with TRBD1. Sequenced input: PBMCs. This receptor was obtained from a woman aged 60-70 years in good health and CMV-seropositive. In DNA, the CDR3 is TGTGCCAGTAGTCCCGGACAGGGTTCGACTGAAGCTTTCTTT. It is translated as CASSPGQGSTEAFF. The full variable domain, rest sourced from reference TRBV19 and TRBJ1-1, is DGGITQSPKYLFRKEGQNVTLSCEQNLNHDAMYWYRQDPGQGLRLIYYSQIVNDFQKGDIAEGYSVSREKKESFPLTVTSAQKNPTAFYLCASSPGQGSTEAFFGQGTRLTVV.